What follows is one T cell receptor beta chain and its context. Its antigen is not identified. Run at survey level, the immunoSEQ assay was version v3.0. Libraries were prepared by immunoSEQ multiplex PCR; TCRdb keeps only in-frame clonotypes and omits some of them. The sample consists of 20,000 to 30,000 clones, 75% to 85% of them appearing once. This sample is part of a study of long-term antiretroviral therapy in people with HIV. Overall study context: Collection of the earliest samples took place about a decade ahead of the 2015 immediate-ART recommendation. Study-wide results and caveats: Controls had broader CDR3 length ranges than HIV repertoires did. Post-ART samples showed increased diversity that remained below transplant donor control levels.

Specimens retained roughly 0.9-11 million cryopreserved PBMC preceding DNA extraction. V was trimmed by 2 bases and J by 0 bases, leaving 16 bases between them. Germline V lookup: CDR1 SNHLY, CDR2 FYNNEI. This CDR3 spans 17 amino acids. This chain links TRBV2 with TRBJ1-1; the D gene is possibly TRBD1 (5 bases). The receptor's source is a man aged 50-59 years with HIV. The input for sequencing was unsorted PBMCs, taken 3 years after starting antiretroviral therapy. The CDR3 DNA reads TGTGCCAGCAGTGAAAATAGGGACGGACGAATGAACACTGAAGCTTTCTTT. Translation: CASSENRDGRMNTEAFF.